This T cell receptor (beta chain) derives from a study of blood T cell repertoires in COVID-19 (dated by TCRdb to about 2020). With regard to the full study: Samples covering the acute and convalescent phases of COVID-19 were provided by collaborators in the United States, Italy and Spain. The material from the prospective study consisted of cDNA or gDNA derived from T cells, B-cell-depleted T cells, or PBMCs. Deeply sampled blood TCRbeta repertoires from subjects exposed to, actively infected with, or recovered from COVID-19 were included in the dataset. The repertoires were released in a freely available public database meant as a resource for research on the immune response to SARS-CoV-2. Samples were obtained from the ongoing ImmuneRACE study (first 160 participants) and from about 1,300 subjects provided by 6 global collaborators. Sample metadata almost always included a de-identified subject ID, COVID-19 status, age in years and sex. Where available, HLA class I and class II types were obtained from metadata supplied by the sample provider rather than from assay-based typing. What the study reported, not specific to this receptor: How much clinical and demographic metadata was included differed by source and by participant, and the metadata was provided uncurated.

Spanning cysteine to phenylalanine, the CDR3 consists of 11 amino acids. The read is trimmed to its CDR3 DNA, 33 bases read in frame from base 1. According to the germline V gene, CDR1 reads SQVTM and CDR2 reads ANQGSEA. Trimmed from V: 4 bases; trimmed from J: 8 bases; junction bases lacking a gene match: 3. Note on this clone: It has no known antigen specificity. Base qualities are not at hand, and no much larger clone is one base apart.

Participants in the prospective study were aged roughly 18 to 89 years, lived in 20 to 25 United States geographic areas, and enrolled through a virtual design. To assign participants to cohorts, the prospective study relied on clinical history that participants themselves reported in a screening survey and a study questionnaire. In the prospective study, whole blood, serum and a nasopharyngeal or oropharyngeal swab were collected from each participant by mobile phlebotomists. Additional blood draws and questionnaires over a 2-month period could optionally be provided by prospective study participants. Before DNA extraction, blood samples from the prospective study were shipped at room temperature or frozen. The immunoSEQ Assay, a bias-controlled multiplex PCR, was used to amplify TCRbeta CDR3 regions from genomic DNA. From the authors' description of their analysis: The number of nucleated cells in each sample was estimated by amplification of reference gene primers within the assay. Sequence reads were collapsed and filtered to measure the absolute abundance of every unique TCRbeta CDR3 rearrangement. For each sample, productive Simpson clonality was calculated by taking the square root of Simpson's diversity index across productive rearrangements. This is the immuneACCESS table as TCRdb keeps it, with only in-frame sequences that have V and J called. A part of the clones is gone; compared with another copy, unresolved V genes explain less than half, and the rest is unexplained. V and J calls and clone size come straight from that table; D and trimming were deduced from the DNA. This sample is represented by 130,000 to 150,000 clones; around 87% of them were singletons. The ten most abundant clones make up 1.2% of the sample.

This clonotype was sampled from a young woman with acute COVID-19. Input material: PBMCs or T cells enriched from blood (not recorded which). Here the chain combines TRBV29-1 and TRBJ1-1, and TRBD1 aligns with 8 junction nucleotides. The encoded CDR3 is CSVVRTGEAFF. Here is the DNA: TGCAGCGTTGTACGGACAGGGGAAGCTTTCTTT.